One and the same sample provided the 6 T cell receptor beta chains below, sequenced in a study of CD8 T cells in ankylosing spondylitis. TCRdb re-derived calls from the 5' RACE reads in MiXCR, one entry per CDR3 protein. Of under 250,000 distinct CDR3 sequences listed, approximately 30% are singletons. Sequencing input: blood, either unsorted or a sorted T cell fraction (not recorded which). These receptors came from a male donor with ankylosing spondylitis or in good health (not recorded which).

This clonotype was seen a few times. The chain joins TRBV12-3 or TRBV12-4 to TRBJ2-1, with 8 bases lining up with TRBD1. J lost 0 bases, V lost 5 bases, and 3 bases had no gene match. This CDR3 comprises 15 residues. The CDR3, as DNA: TGTGCCAGCAGTGTACAGGGGGTCTCCTACAATGAGCAGTTCTTC. This encodes CASSVQGVSYNEQFF.

The chain is built from TRBV6-1 and TRBJ2-3, with TRBD2 identical over 11 bases. Germline V gene sequence: CDR1 MNHNS, CDR2 SASEGT. Trimming removed 6 bases from V and 4 bases from J; junction bases left unmatched: 9. The length of the CDR3 is 16 residues. The CDR3 is CASSLGVAGGSDTQYF. CDR3 in DNA: TGTGCCAGCAGCCTCGGGGTAGCGGGGGGGTCAGATACGCAGTATTTT.

This clonotype has just a few counts. The chain carries TRBV9 and TRBJ1-3, with D maybe TRBD1 (5 bases). The V and J ends lost 3 bases and 4 bases respectively, with 11 bases between them. Germline lookup yields CDR1 SGDLS and CDR2 YYNGEE. The CDR3 extends over 14 amino acids. CDR3 sequence: CASSDGTDGNTIYF. CDR3 DNA sequence: TGTGCCAGCAGCGACGGGACGGACGGAAACACCATATATTTT.

In this sample, this clonotype turned up many times. The chain combines TRBV29-1 with TRBJ2-1, with 13 bases matching TRBD2. The J segment lost 3 bases and the V segment lost 3 bases, leaving 11 bases of the junction unmatched. The CDR3 is 18 amino acids. Germline-derived CDR1 and CDR2 are SQVTM and ANQGSEA. Here the CDR3 reads CSVDSYRTSGGLYNEQFF. Here the CDR3 DNA reads TGCAGCGTTGATTCCTACCGGACTAGCGGGGGACTCTACAATGAGCAGTTCTTC.

This clonotype has only a few counts. The gene calls are TRBV6-5 and TRBJ2-3; no reliable D call. Germline V lookup: CDR1 MNHEY, CDR2 SVGAGI. The CDR3 totals 14 residues. V was shortened by 2 bases and J by 5 bases, with 11 bases between the two germline ends. The CDR3 reads CASSYTVQLDTQYF. The CDR3 coding sequence is TGTGCCAGCAGTTACACGGTCCAATTAGATACGCAGTATTTT.

The chain joins TRBV12-3 or TRBV12-4 to TRBJ2-7, with no clear D. The germline V and J ends were trimmed by 2 bases and 7 bases, with 15 bases remaining between them. The CDR3 sequence is 14 residues long. The CDR3, as DNA: TGTGCCAGCAGTTTACGGGCCCCCCTTCGTGAGCAGTACTTC. Translating it yields CASSLRAPLREQYF.